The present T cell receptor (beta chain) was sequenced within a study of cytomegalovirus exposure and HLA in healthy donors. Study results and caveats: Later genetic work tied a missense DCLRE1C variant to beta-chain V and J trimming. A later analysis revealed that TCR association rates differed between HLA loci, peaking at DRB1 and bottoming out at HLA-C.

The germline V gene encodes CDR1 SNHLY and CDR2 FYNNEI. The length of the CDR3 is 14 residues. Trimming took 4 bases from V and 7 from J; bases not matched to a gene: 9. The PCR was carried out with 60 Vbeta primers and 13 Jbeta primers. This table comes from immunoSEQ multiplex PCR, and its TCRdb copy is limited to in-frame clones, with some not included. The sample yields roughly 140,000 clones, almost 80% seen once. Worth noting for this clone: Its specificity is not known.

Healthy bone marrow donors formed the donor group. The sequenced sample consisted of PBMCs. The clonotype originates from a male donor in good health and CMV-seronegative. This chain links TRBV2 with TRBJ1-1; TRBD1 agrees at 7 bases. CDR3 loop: CASSVTGTADEAFF. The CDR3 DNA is TGTGCCAGCAGTGTCACCGGGACAGCCGATGAAGCTTTCTTT.